The rows below give T cell receptor beta chains drawn from one sample of a study of T cell responses to AZD1222 COVID-19 vaccine. The protocol was immunoSEQ multiplex PCR, while the TCRdb copy is restricted to in-frame clones and leaves out a portion. This sample has fewer than 110,000 clones, with around 90% found just once. Material: peripheral blood, obtained on day 0 of AZD1222 vaccination. The receptors derive from an adult in good health. The CDR3 runs from the conserved cysteine through the conserved F or W. The D gene is left open where the match is weak. The size field is filled for only some rows; it gives once, few, many or a size class.

D gene	V gene	clone size	J gene	CDR3 DNA	CDR3 protein
TRBD2	TRBV9	-	TRBJ2-1	TGTGCCAGCAGCCCAACTCTAGCGGGGCTTAGAAATGAGCAGTTCTTC	CASSPTLAGLRNEQFF
TRBD2	TRBV6-2/TRBV6-3	-	TRBJ2-7	TGTGCCAGCAGTACCTTCAGACTAGCGGGGTCCTACGAGCAGTACTTC	CASSTFRLAGSYEQYF
-	TRBV15	-	TRBJ1-2	TGTGCCACCAGCAGCGTAGGGGGACAAAGCTATGGCTACACCTTC	CATSSVGGQSYGYTF
-	TRBV2	-	TRBJ1-2	TGTGCCAGCAGTGCGGACAGACACTACACCTTC	CASSADRHYTF
-	TRBV12-5	-	TRBJ2-5	TGTGCTAGTGGCCCGATAAGCGGAGAGACCCAGTACTTC	CASGPISGETQYF
TRBD1	TRBV4-1	-	TRBJ1-1	TGCGCCAGCAGCCAAGAAGGGACAGGGGCCACTGAAGCTTTCTTT	CASSQEGTGATEAFF
-	TRBV19	once	TRBJ1-6	TGTGCCAGTAGTCGGAACGGGGGTAATTCACCCCTCCACTTT	CASSRNGGNSPLHF
TRBD1	TRBV2	-	TRBJ2-2	TGTGCCAGCAGGGCCGGGACAGGGGATTACGGGGAGCTGTTTTTT	CASRAGTGDYGELFF
TRBD1	TRBV7-2	-	TRBJ1-4	TGTGCCAGCAGCTTAGCCCGGGACAGGGGTGAAAAACTGTTTTTT	CASSLARDRGEKLFF
TRBD1	TRBV7-2	-	TRBJ2-3	TGTGCCAGCAGCTTATCGGGGACAGGGGGCAGCACAGATACGCAGTATTTT	CASSLSGTGGSTDTQYF